Listed here are 28 T cell receptor beta chains from one sample, sequenced in a study of control samples from healthy donors and cancer patients. The protocol was immunoSEQ multiplex PCR, while the TCRdb copy is restricted to in-frame clones and leaves out a portion. This sample has under 7,500 clones, with approximately 82% found just once. Specimen: PBMCs. Receptor source: a man in his 70s with lung cancer.

The chain joins TRBV14 to TRBJ2-1; D ambiguous. This CDR3 contains 15 residues. From germline, CDR1 is SGHDN and CDR2 FVKESK. The ends were cut back, 2 bases at V and 2 bases at J, with 10 bases in the middle. The CDR3 coding sequence is TGTGCCAGCAGCCAATCAGCAGGAACCTACAATGAGCAGTTCTTC. This translates into CASSQSAGTYNEQFF.

The chain couples TRBV11-2 to TRBJ2-1, with D hard to call. V lost 5 bases to trimming and J lost 2 bases, with 7 bases between them. The V gene's germline CDR1 is SGHAT and CDR2 FQNNGV. The CDR3 loop spans 13 amino acids. This CDR3 reads CASSPATYNEQFF. CDR3 nucleotide sequence: TGTGCCAGCAGCCCGGCCACCTACAATGAGCAGTTCTTC.

The J gene is TRBJ1-2, the V gene TRBV18, with TRBD1 as a possible D gene (5 bases). V lost 5 bases, J lost 4 bases, and 11 bases lay in between. This CDR3 region has 13 residues. CDR1 is KGHSH and CDR2 is LQKENI in the germline V gene. The CDR3 DNA sequence: TGTGCCAGCTCAGCAGGGACGGGCTATGGCTACACCTTC. Amino acid sequence: CASSAGTGYGYTF.

The chain recombines TRBV3-1 (or the pseudogene TRBV3-2) with TRBJ1-1; the D is unclear. This CDR3 comprises 13 residues. Trimming took 1 base from V and 4 from J, leaving 7 bases between them. The V gene's germline CDR1 is LGHDT and CDR2 YNNKEL (reference sequence). Here the CDR3 DNA reads TGTGCCAGCAGCCAAGGCGGGGTCACTGAAGCTTTCTTT. Amino acids: CASSQGGVTEAFF.

The sample holds one count of this clone. V usage is TRBV19 and J usage is TRBJ1-4; a weak D match, TRBD1 (5 bases). Germline V gives CDR1 LNHDA, CDR2 SQIVND (reference sequence). This CDR3 contains 13 residues. V lost 10 bases to trimming and J lost 4 bases, with 13 bases between them. DNA for the CDR3: TGTGCCACCGCGGGACGGCATAATGAAAAACTGTTTTTT. Translated: CATAGRHNEKLFF.

CDR3 region: CASSEAMDRTGNTIYF. For the CDR3, the DNA is TGTGCCAGCAGTGAAGCGATGGACAGGACAGGAAACACCATATATTTT. The V gene is TRBV2, the J gene TRBJ1-3; 7 positions match TRBD1. The CDR3 has 16 residues. Germline V gene sequence: CDR1 SNHLY, CDR2 FYNNEI. Trimming took 0 bases from V and 4 from J; bases not matched to a gene: 6.

The gene calls are TRBV6-1 and TRBJ2-2; D remains ambiguous. This CDR3 contains 17 residues. V dropped 3 bases and J dropped 0 bases, with 14 bases sitting between them. The V gene's germline CDR1 is MNHNS and CDR2 SASEGT. CDR3 nucleotides: TGTGCCAGCAGTGACCATCCGTGGTTGTCGAACACCGGGGAGCTGTTTTTT. Its translation: CASSDHPWLSNTGELFF.

The chain couples TRBV6-2 or TRBV6-3 to TRBJ1-2; D gene unclear. Germline CDR1 and CDR2: MNHEY and SVGEGT. Trimming removed 0 bases from V and 4 bases from J, with 15 bases in between. This CDR3 spans 16 amino acids. The CDR3 DNA reads TGTGCCAGCAGTTACTCCTTAGGGTCGGAAGTCTATGGCTACACCTTC. Translating gives CASSYSLGSEVYGYTF.

The sample holds a few counts of this clone. This chain joins TRBV10-1 and TRBJ2-7; 9 positions agree with TRBD1. Germline trimming cut 5 bases from V and 4 bases from J; bases unmatched to any gene: 9. Germline loops: CDR1 WNHNN, CDR2 SYGVQD (reference sequence). The CDR3 extends over 15 amino acids. In nucleotides, the CDR3 is TGCGCCAGCAGTTTGGGACAGGGAGTAGAATACGAGCAGTACTTC. It encodes CASSLGQGVEYEQYF.

The gene calls are TRBV9 and TRBJ1-2, with 11 bases identical to TRBD1. J gave up 4 bases and V 4 bases, and 9 bases lay outside the gene matches. The V gene's germline CDR1 is SGDLS and CDR2 YYNGEE. The CDR3 covers 16 residues. CDR3 sequence: CASSPRTGGASYGYTF. DNA of the CDR3: TGTGCCAGCAGCCCCCGGACAGGGGGCGCATCCTATGGCTACACCTTC.

In its sample, this clone was seen a few times. Distinct nucleotide sequences in the sample also encode this CDR3. The V call is TRBV28, the J call TRBJ1-5; D possibly corresponds to TRBD1 (5 bases). CDR1 and CDR2 from the germline V gene are MDHEN and SYDVKM. The CDR3 has 15 residues. The V and J ends lost 3 bases and 4 bases respectively, with 13 bases between them. CDR3 residues: CASSLGQGGNQPQHF. The CDR3 DNA follows: TGTGCCAGCAGTTTGGGGCAGGGTGGTAATCAGCCCCAGCATTTT.

The chain has TRBV7-8 and TRBJ1-2, with D perhaps matching TRBD1 (6 bases). The ends were cut back, 2 bases at V and 4 bases at J, with 14 bases in the middle. This CDR3 spans 15 amino acids. The germline V gene has CDR1 SGHVS and CDR2 FQNEAQ. CDR3 coding DNA: TGTGCCAGCAGCTTAACATCCGACAGGACCTATGGCTACACCTTC. It codes for CASSLTSDRTYGYTF.

The gene calls are TRBV7-8 and TRBJ1-1; no clear D. This CDR3 is built from 10 residues. The ends were cut back, 5 bases at V and 6 bases at J, with 4 bases in the middle. Germline CDR1 is SGHVS and CDR2 is FQNEAQ. The CDR3 DNA reads TGTGCCAGCAGCGACGCTGAAGCTTTCTTT. Its translation is CASSDAEAFF.

The chain employs TRBV29-1 and TRBJ1-3, with a weak D call TRBD1 (6 bases). Germline-derived CDR1 and CDR2 are SQVTM and ANQGSEA. This CDR3 is 15 amino acids long. Trimming pared 2 bases from V and 3 bases from J, leaving 14 bases between. The CDR3 DNA follows: TGCAGCGTTGAAAGTCCACAGGGTTTTGGAAACACCATATATTTT. It specifies CSVESPQGFGNTIYF.

The chain couples TRBV9 to TRBJ2-1; TRBD2 aligns across 7 bases. The CDR3 has 15 residues. V was pared by 0 bases and J by 7 bases, with 7 bases of the junction left unmatched. Germline CDR1 reads SGDLS; CDR2 reads YYNGEE. CDR3 in DNA: TGTGCCAGCAGCGTAGGCGGGAGCTCGGGGAATGAGCAGTTCTTC. It encodes CASSVGGSSGNEQFF. Full variable domain (outside the CDR3, taken from reference TRBV9 and TRBJ2-1): DSGVTQTPKHLITATGQRVTLRCSPRSGDLSVYWYQQSLDQGLQFLIQYYNGEERAKGNILERFSAQQFPDLHSELNLSSLELGDSALYFCASSVGGSSGNEQFFGPGTRLTVL.

V and J are TRBV2 and TRBJ1-1; tentatively, D is TRBD1 (5 bases). CDR3 length equals 17 residues. V lost 7 bases and J lost 1, with 22 bases in between. From germline, CDR1 is SNHLY and CDR2 FYNNEI. Here the CDR3 DNA reads TGTGCCAGCACCCGTGACAGAGCTACCCGTGCGAACACTGAAGCTTTCTTT. The encoded protein is CASTRDRATRANTEAFF. Full variable domain (rest looked up from reference TRBV2 and TRBJ1-1): EPEVTQTPSHQVTQMGQEVILRCVPISNHLYFYWYRQILGQKVEFLVSFYNNEISEKSEIFDDQFSVERPDGSNFTLKIRSTKLEDSAMYFCASTRDRATRANTEAFFGQGTRLTVV.

This clone is labeled large. The rearrangement uses TRBV7-2 and TRBJ1-6; D ambiguous. With 8 bases removed from V and 5 bases from J, the gap between germline ends came to 7 bases. The germline gives CDR1 SGHTA, CDR2 FQGNSA. CDR3 length: 12 amino acids. The CDR3 region is CASAENNSPLHF. For the CDR3, the DNA is TGTGCCAGCGCAGAAAATAATTCACCCCTCCACTTT.

The chain uses TRBV20-1 and TRBJ2-7; possible D gene TRBD2, 6 bases. The length of the CDR3 is 15 residues. V lost 3 bases to trimming and J lost 0 bases, with 15 bases between them. Looked up from germline, CDR1 is DFQATT and CDR2 is SNEGSKA (reference sequence). Written as DNA, the CDR3 is TGCAGTGCTAGTTTGACTAGTAGACCCTCCTACGAGCAGTACTTC. Residues: CSASLTSRPSYEQYF.

This chain joins TRBV5-1 and TRBJ1-1; possible D gene TRBD1, 5 bases. Trimming removed 4 bases from V and 5 bases from J, with 18 bases in between. Germline lookup yields CDR1 SGHRS and CDR2 YFSETQ. CDR3 length: 15 residues. Here the CDR3 DNA reads TGCGCCAGCAGCGATAGGCAGGGAGTCGGAACTGAAGCTTTCTTT. Translated: CASSDRQGVGTEAFF.

The J gene is TRBJ1-6, the V gene TRBV9; the D gene is possibly TRBD1 (5 bases). The CDR3 covers 14 residues. The ends were cut back, 3 bases at V and 5 bases at J, with 9 bases in the middle. Germline CDR1 reads SGDLS; CDR2 reads YYNGEE. The CDR3 spells CASSAGNNNSPLHF. The CDR3, as DNA: TGTGCCAGCAGCGCAGGGAATAATAATTCACCCCTCCACTTT.

This chain joins TRBV19 and TRBJ1-5, with 9 bases fitting TRBD1. CDR3 length equals 16 residues. The V gene end was trimmed by 2 bases and the J gene end by 0 bases; junction bases not matched to a gene: 2. The germline V gene encodes CDR1 LNHDA and CDR2 SQIVND (reference sequence). The chain's CDR3 is CASSIPTGGSNQPQHF. The CDR3, as DNA: TGTGCCAGTAGTATACCGACAGGGGGTAGCAATCAGCCCCAGCATTTT.

J is TRBJ2-6 and V is TRBV27, with D perhaps assigned TRBD1 or TRBD2 (7 bases each). Trimming shortened V by 3 bases and J by 0 bases, and 15 bases separated the two germline ends. CDR1 and CDR2 from the germline V gene are MNHEY and SMNVEV (reference sequence). The CDR3 loop spans 18 amino acids. The DNA of the CDR3 is TGTGCCAGCAGTTTTAGTGCCAGGGGGGGCTCTGGGGCCAACGTCCTGACTTTC. It encodes CASSFSARGGSGANVLTF.

This chain uses TRBV5-1 with TRBJ2-7; TRBD1 is a possible D gene (6 bases). Germline loops: CDR1 SGHRS, CDR2 YFSETQ. The length of the CDR3 is 14 residues. V was shortened by 4 bases and J by 3 bases, with 14 bases between the two germline ends. The CDR3: CASSIFGQNYEQYF. For the CDR3, the DNA is TGCGCCAGCAGCATATTCGGACAGAACTACGAGCAGTACTTC.

CDR3 loop: CASSLSYSKVSSGANVLTF. Here the CDR3 DNA reads TGTGCCAGCAGTTTATCTTACAGCAAGGTATCTTCTGGGGCCAACGTCCTGACTTTC. This chain joins TRBV27 and TRBJ2-6; D gene uncertain. This CDR3 is built from 19 residues. Germline-derived CDR1 and CDR2 are MNHEY and SMNVEV (reference sequence). The V end lost 0 bases, the J end lost 1 base, and 16 bases lay between the germline ends.

The V call is TRBV7-2, the J call TRBJ1-4, with a tentative D call TRBD1 (6 bases). The CDR3 contains 15 residues. Looked up from germline, CDR1 is SGHTA and CDR2 is FQGNSA. V lost 1 base to trimming and J lost 8 bases, with 14 bases between them. The CDR3 bases are TGTGCCAGCAGCTTAGTGGGGGGCGCTCGAGAAAAACTGTTTTTT. Translated, it gives CASSLVGGAREKLFF.

This clone was counted only a few times. The V gene is TRBV11-3, the J gene TRBJ1-6, with 12 positions matching TRBD1. The CDR3 extends over 17 amino acids. CDR1 and CDR2 (germline): SGHNT, YENEEA. The junction had 4 bases not matched to a gene; V was cut back by 1 base and J by 6 bases. The CDR3 loop reads CASSLGGQGACNSPLHF. In DNA, the CDR3 is TGTGCCAGCAGCTTAGGGGGACAGGGGGCGTGTAATTCACCCCTCCACTTT.

About this clone: The sample holds other DNA sequences that translate to the same CDR3. V and J are TRBV3-1 (or the pseudogene TRBV3-2) and TRBJ2-7; 7 bases match TRBD1. The ends lost 1 base at V and 6 bases at J; junction bases unmatched: 3. This CDR3 has 13 amino acids. Germline V gives CDR1 LGHDT, CDR2 YNNKEL (reference sequence). CDR3 DNA sequence: TGTGCCAGCAGCCAAGGGTCAGGGGGCGAGCAGTACTTC. Translated, it gives CASSQGSGGEQYF.

This chain's CDR3 is CASSTWDRVAAQPQHF. CDR3 DNA: TGTGCCAGCAGCACCTGGGACAGGGTGGCTGCTCAGCCCCAGCATTTT. The chain couples TRBV7-2 to TRBJ1-5, with TRBD1 matching 9 bases. CDR3 length: 16 amino acids. CDR1 is SGHTA and CDR2 is FQGNSA in the germline V gene. J was trimmed by 6 bases and V by 5 bases; bases with no gene match: 11.